The clone carrying this T cell receptor (beta chain) was counted a single time. What it recognizes is unknown. This record belongs to a study of radiotherapy plus CTLA-4 blockade in lung cancer. CDR1 is MDHEN, CDR2 SYDVKM, per germline. Trimming removed 2 bases at V and 0 bases at J, with 5 bases between. The CDR3 covers 15 residues. Points from the study as a whole: Response, reportedly, was best predicted by interferon-beta along with early blood T cell clone dynamics.

TCRdb keeps only in-frame clones here, not all; method: immunoSEQ multiplex PCR. The profile shows tens of thousands of clones, about 79% of them singletons. The sequences come from peripheral blood, collected from a patient treated with radiotherapy plus ipilimumab. The chain employs TRBV28 and TRBJ2-6, with TRBD2 as a possible D gene (5 bases). This TCR came from a human donor with non-small cell lung cancer who had a partial response to radiotherapy plus ipilimumab. Some clones in this sample may be carry-over from other donors' samples. CDR3 amino acids: CASSLAGSGANVLTF. CDR3 DNA: TGTGCCAGCAGTTTAGCGGGCTCTGGGGCCAACGTCCTGACTTTC.